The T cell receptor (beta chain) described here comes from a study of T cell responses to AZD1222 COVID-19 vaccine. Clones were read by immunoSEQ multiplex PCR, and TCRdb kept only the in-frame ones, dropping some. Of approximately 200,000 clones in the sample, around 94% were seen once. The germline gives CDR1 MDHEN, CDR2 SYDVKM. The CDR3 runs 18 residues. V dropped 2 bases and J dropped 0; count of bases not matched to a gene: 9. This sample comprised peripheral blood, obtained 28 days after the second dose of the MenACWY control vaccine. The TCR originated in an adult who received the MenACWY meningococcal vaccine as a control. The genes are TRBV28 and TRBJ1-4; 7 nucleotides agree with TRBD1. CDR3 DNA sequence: TGTGCCAGCAGTTTAATCGGACAGGCCCCCGCAACTAATGAAAAACTGTTTTTT. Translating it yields CASSLIGQAPATNEKLFF. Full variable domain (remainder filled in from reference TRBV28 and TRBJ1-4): DVKVTQSSRYLVKRTGEKVFLECVQDMDHENMFWYRQDPGLGLRLIYFSYDVKMKEKGDIPEGYSVSREKKERFSLILESASTNQTSMYLCASSLIGQAPATNEKLFFGSGTQLSVL.